This is a list of T cell receptor beta chains from one sample in a study of OX40 agonist ivuxolimab in advanced cancers. TCRdb keeps only in-frame clones here, not all; method: immunoSEQ multiplex PCR. Of roughly 66,000 clones listed, about 85% are singletons. Sequencing was performed on CD4+ or CD8+ T cells sorted from blood, taken in a trial of the OX40 agonist ivuxolimab. All receptors derive from an adult with an advanced solid tumor such as melanoma, head and neck, liver or kidney cancer. CDR3s include the opening cysteine and the closing phenylalanine or tryptophan. The D gene is left open where the match is weak. The listing skips clone size in some rows; elsewhere it reads once, few, many or a size class.

TRBV18	TRBD1	TRBJ2-7	NA	CASSTGQGFIEQYF	TGTGCCAGCTCAACGGGACAGGGGTTCATCGAGCAGTACTTC
TRBV11-2	NA	TRBJ2-7	NA	CASSFGGDRAYEQYF	TGTGCCAGCAGCTTCGGTGGGGACCGCGCCTACGAGCAGTACTTC
TRBV19	TRBD1	TRBJ1-1	NA	CASSIQQGAGTEAFF	TGTGCCAGTAGTATTCAACAGGGGGCTGGGACTGAAGCTTTCTTT
TRBV6-4	NA	TRBJ1-1	NA	CASGQEGPRVTEAFF	TGTGCCAGCGGGCAGGAGGGTCCTCGCGTCACTGAAGCTTTCTTT
TRBV25-1	TRBD2	TRBJ2-1	NA	CASGHLSGSNYEQFF	TGTGCCAGCGGACACCTGAGCGGGAGTAACTATGAGCAGTTCTTC
TRBV7-2	NA	TRBJ2-1	NA	CASSLDGQIYNEQFF	TGTGCCAGCAGCTTAGATGGACAAATCTACAATGAGCAGTTCTTC
TRBV30	NA	TRBJ1-4	NA	CAWSLSATNEKLFF	TGTGCCTGGAGCCTCAGTGCAACTAATGAAAAACTGTTTTTT
TRBV9	NA	TRBJ2-3	NA	CASSVLDSDTQYF	TGTGCCAGCAGCGTACTCGATTCAGATACGCAGTATTTT
TRBV7-9	NA	TRBJ1-1	NA	CASSLALVDEAFF	TGTGCCAGCAGCTTAGCGTTGGTAGATGAAGCTTTCTTT
TRBV7-2	NA	TRBJ2-4	once	CASSRPQANLAKNIQYF	TGTGCCAGCAGCAGGCCCCAGGCGAATTTAGCCAAAAACATTCAGTACTTC
TRBV6-5	NA	TRBJ2-3	NA	CASSQDRSTDTQYF	TGTGCCAGCAGTCAAGACAGAAGCACAGATACGCAGTATTTT
TRBV7-9	TRBD1	TRBJ1-2	NA	CASRSDRVDYGYTF	TGTGCCAGCAGGTCGGACAGGGTCGACTATGGCTACACCTTC
TRBV7-8	NA	TRBJ2-5	NA	CASSLRWRQETQYF	TGTGCCAGCAGCTTAAGATGGCGGCAAGAGACCCAGTACTTC
TRBV7-9	NA	TRBJ2-7	NA	CASSAGTPPYEQYF	TGTGCCAGCAGCGCCGGGACTCCCCCCTACGAGCAGTACTTC
TRBV7-8	TRBD1	TRBJ1-1	NA	CASSRDRGPEAFF	TGTGCCAGCAGCCGGGACAGGGGCCCGGAGGCTTTCTTT
TRBV29-1	TRBD1	TRBJ2-4	NA	CSVGTGAVKNIQYF	TGCAGCGTTGGGACAGGGGCCGTAAAAAACATTCAGTACTTC
TRBV12-5	NA	TRBJ1-3	NA	CASGLVHLGAGSGNTIYF	TGTGCTAGTGGTTTGGTGCACTTGGGGGCCGGCTCTGGAAACACCATATATTTT
TRBV2	TRBD1	TRBJ2-1	NA	CASRIQGASYNEQFF	TGTGCCAGCAGAATCCAGGGGGCGTCCTACAATGAGCAGTTCTTC
TRBV15	NA	TRBJ2-2	NA	CATSLEYLNGELFF	TGTGCCACCAGCTTGGAGTACCTGAACGGGGAGCTGTTTTTT
TRBV9	NA	TRBJ2-3	NA	CASSVGIPSTDTQYF	TGTGCCAGCAGCGTAGGTATACCTAGCACAGATACGCAGTATTTT
TRBV9	TRBD2	TRBJ2-5	NA	CASSVGGGGETQYF	TGTGCCAGCAGCGTAGGCGGGGGAGGGGAGACCCAGTACTTC
TRBV14	NA	TRBJ2-1	NA	CASSQDLGTLWSEQFF	TGTGCCAGCAGCCAAGATCTTGGGACACTCTGGAGTGAGCAGTTCTTC
TRBV5-1	NA	TRBJ1-1	NA	CASSSYRVDTEAFF	TGCGCCAGCAGCTCCTACAGGGTTGACACTGAAGCTTTCTTT
TRBV7-2	TRBD2	TRBJ2-3	NA	CASSLGPAGLSTDTQYF	TGTGCCAGCAGCTTAGGCCCAGCGGGGCTTAGCACAGATACGCAGTATTTT
TRBV14	TRBD1	TRBJ2-2	NA	CASSPIRTGGTGELFF	TGTGCCAGCAGCCCGATCCGGACAGGGGGGACCGGGGAGCTGTTTTTT